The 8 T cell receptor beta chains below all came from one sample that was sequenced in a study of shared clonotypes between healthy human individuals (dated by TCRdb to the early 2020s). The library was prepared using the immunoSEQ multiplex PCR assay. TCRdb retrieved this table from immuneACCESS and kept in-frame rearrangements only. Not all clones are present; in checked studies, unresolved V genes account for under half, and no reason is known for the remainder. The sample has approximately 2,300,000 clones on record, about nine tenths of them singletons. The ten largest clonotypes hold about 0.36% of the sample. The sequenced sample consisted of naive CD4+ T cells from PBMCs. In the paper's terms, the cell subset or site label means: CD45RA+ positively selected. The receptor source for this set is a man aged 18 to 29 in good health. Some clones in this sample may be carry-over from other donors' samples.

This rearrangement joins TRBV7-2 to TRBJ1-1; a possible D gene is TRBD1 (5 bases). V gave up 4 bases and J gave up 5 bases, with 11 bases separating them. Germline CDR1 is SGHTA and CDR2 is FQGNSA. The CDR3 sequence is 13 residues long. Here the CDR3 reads CASSSNRGTEAFF. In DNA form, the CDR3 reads TGTGCCAGCAGCTCGAATCGGGGGACTGAAGCTTTCTTT.

The CDR3 loop reads CASSLLGRAIGPQYF. In nucleotides, the CDR3 is TGTGCCAGCAGTCTTCTCGGGCGGGCCATCGGGCCCCAGTACTTC. The rearrangement uses TRBV28 and TRBJ2-5, with D perhaps TRBD2 (5 bases). The germline gives CDR1 MDHEN, CDR2 SYDVKM. The CDR3 is made up of 15 amino acids. Trimming removed 5 bases from V and 9 bases from J, with 22 bases in between.

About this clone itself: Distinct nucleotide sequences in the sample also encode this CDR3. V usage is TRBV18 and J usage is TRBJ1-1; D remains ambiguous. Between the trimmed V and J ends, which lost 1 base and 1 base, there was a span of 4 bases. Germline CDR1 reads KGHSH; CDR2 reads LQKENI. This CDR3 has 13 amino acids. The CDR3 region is CASSPHKNTEAFF. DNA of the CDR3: TGTGCCAGCTCACCACATAAGAACACTGAAGCTTTCTTT. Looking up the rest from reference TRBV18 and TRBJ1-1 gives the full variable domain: NAGVMQNPRHLVRRRGQEARLRCSPMKGHSHVYWYRQLPEEGLKFMVYLQKENIIDESGMPKERFSAEFPKEGPSILRIQQVVRGDSAAYFCASSPHKNTEAFFGQGTRLTVV.

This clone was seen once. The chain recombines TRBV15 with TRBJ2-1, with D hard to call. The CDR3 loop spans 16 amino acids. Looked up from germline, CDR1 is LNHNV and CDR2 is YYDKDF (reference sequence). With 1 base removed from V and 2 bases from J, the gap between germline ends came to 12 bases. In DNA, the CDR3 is TGTGCCACCAGCAGAGGTACAGCAGTGGCCTACAATGAGCAGTTCTTC. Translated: CATSRGTAVAYNEQFF. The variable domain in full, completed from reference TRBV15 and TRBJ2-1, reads DAMVIQNPRYQVTQFGKPVTLSCSQTLNHNVMYWYQQKSSQAPKLLFHYYDKDFNNEADTPDNFQSRRPNTSFCFLDIRSPGLGDTAMYLCATSRGTAVAYNEQFFGPGTRLTVL.

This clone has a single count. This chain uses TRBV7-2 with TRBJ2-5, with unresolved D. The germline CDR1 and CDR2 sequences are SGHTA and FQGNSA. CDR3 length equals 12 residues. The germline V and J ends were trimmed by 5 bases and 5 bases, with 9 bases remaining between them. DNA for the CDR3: TGTGCCAGCAGCCCACTGGGGGAGACCCAGTACTTC. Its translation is CASSPLGETQYF.

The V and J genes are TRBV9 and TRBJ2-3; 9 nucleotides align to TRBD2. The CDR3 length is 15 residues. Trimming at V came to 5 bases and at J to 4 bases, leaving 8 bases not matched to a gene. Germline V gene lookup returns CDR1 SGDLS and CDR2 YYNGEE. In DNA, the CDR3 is TGTGCCAGCAGTCCCTTCATAGCGGGAGCAGATACGCAGTATTTT. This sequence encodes CASSPFIAGADTQYF.

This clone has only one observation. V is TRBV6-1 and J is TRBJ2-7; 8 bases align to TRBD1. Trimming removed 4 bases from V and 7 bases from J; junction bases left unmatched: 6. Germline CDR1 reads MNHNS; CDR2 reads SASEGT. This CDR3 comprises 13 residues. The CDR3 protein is CASSATGVNEQYF. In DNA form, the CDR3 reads TGTGCCAGCAGTGCGACAGGGGTGAATGAGCAGTACTTC.

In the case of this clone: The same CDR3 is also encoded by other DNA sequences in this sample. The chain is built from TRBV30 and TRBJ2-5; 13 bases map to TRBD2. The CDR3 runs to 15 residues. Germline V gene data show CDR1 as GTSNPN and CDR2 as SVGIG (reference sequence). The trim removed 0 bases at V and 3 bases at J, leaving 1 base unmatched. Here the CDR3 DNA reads TGTGCCTGGAGTGTGGGGACTAGCGGGAAAGAGACCCAGTACTTC. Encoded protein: CAWSVGTSGKETQYF.